This T cell receptor (beta chain) was sequenced during a study of T cell repertoires and leukemia-associated antigens. Study-level information: About 15 million effective reads came from all samples combined. Whole-study findings and limits: Expanded clones' antigen specificity and function were not directly tested. V, J, VDJ and CDR3 counts did not differ significantly among groups.

TCRdb passed the 5' RACE reads through MiXCR, listing each CDR3 protein once. The repertoire consists of about 11,000 distinct CDR3 sequences, with less than 45% occurring once and the leading ten covering around 28%. The CDR3 is 15 amino acids. Trimming cost V 3 bases and J 4 bases; bases outside gene matches: 8. CDR1 is LGHNA, CDR2 YNFKEQ, per germline. Without fetal bovine serum, CD3+ T cells were rested overnight. This clonotype was counted a single time. Its antigen is unidentified. The sequence derives from a female donor in good health. The chain is built from TRBV4-2 and TRBJ2-7, with 8 positions matching TRBD1. Sequenced material: CD3+ T cells sorted from blood and cultured. The CDR3 here is CASSQQQGGTYEQYF. Written as DNA, the CDR3 is TGTGCCAGCAGCCAGCAACAGGGGGGTACTTACGAGCAGTACTTC.